Given below is one TCR beta chain in context. It lacks a known antigen. No quality values exist for individual bases; no much larger clone is one base distant. These data are taken from a study of cytomegalovirus exposure and HLA in healthy donors (dated by TCRdb to about 2017). Describing the broader study: In an earlier analysis of under 750 of the donors, around 300 Gb of sequence data and some 100 million unique TCR beta sequences from 150 million to 200 million T cells were reported. High-throughput TCR immunosequencing, statistical association of individual TCRs with disease status, and machine learning were combined to predict cytomegalovirus infection status. All discovery cohort repertoires had been generated using a single sequencing platform. The study aimed to test whether cataloging public T cell receptors could reveal signatures of past pathogen exposure. Donor age, sex, ethnicity and CMV serostatus were compiled together with the repertoire data. A later analysis re-analyzed previously published TCR beta repertoires from approximately 670 donors and added high-resolution HLA genotyping to study TCR occurrence patterns. The later analysis used no new phenotypic data to find candidate immune exposures, relying instead on TCR beta sequences and their occurrence across donors. Of the 350 to 450 genotyped donors, approximately 83% fell in the genetic ancestry cluster associated with self-reported Caucasian donors. A separate validation cohort of 90 to 150 different subjects was used in addition to the 666-subject first cohort. In a later genetic analysis, genome-wide SNP genotypes for about three fifths of the 666 donors were used, and that subset was treated as a discovery cohort. Roughly five DR-DQ haplotypes were treated as single units for association and clustering because of strong linkage in the cohort. An early release covering more than 500 HLA-typed donors comprised around 300 gigabases of sequencing data and around 80 million unique TCR sequences. Typing coverage differed by locus: A, B, C, DRB1 and DQB1 were typed in about 620-640 donors, DQA1 in around 500, DPA1 in 600 to 610, and DPB1 in around 490. Across 300 to 400 genotyped donors of the cohort, an average of approximately 240,000 unique TCR beta nucleotide sequences per donor were sequenced, and 15% to 20% of those sequences were non-productive. The T cell repertoires of 670 or so subjects were profiled by immunosequencing and related to cytomegalovirus serostatus. An earlier analysis of fewer than 700 of the donors applied high-throughput TCR beta sequencing to assess whether each TCR beta V gene segment acted as functional or pseudogenic. Class I and class II HLA loci were covered by the typing at four-digit resolution. Summary of the overall study and its limitations: Only TCR beta chains were sequenced in this cohort, and the absence of alpha or paired-chain data limited detectable features. When HLA alleles, especially DR and DQ, strongly co-occurred, attributing TCR associations to individual alleles was difficult. Sequencing depth was assumed to be roughly uniform across donors in the presence/absence analyses, though that assumption may not hold. Because counts were too low, seventeen rarely observed V segments, including chromosome 9 orphons, were left out of the earlier analysis of some 640 of the donors. In an earlier analysis of some 550 of the donors, most TCR beta V segments were observed in productive rearrangements about 87% or about 30% of the time, broadly matching IMGT annotations. A later analysis reported that several top co-occurrence clusters appeared linked to parvovirus B19, influenza, CMV and Epstein-Barr virus. A further reported finding was that TCR beta sequences accurately predicted the HLA-A and HLA-B alleles for most subjects in the first cohort. The authors suggested that the approach could potentially be extended to other disease states and immunological phenotypes. In vitro tests confirmed that a few of the cytomegalovirus-associated TCR beta chains recognize cytomegalovirus antigens. A cluster of highly shared sequence variants was judged likely to represent a technical artifact of the sequencing pipeline. Across donors, most TCR sequences were observed very rarely, whereas some public TCRs were present in many individuals. According to a later genetic analysis, donors in an Asian-associated ancestry cluster had fewer N-insertions in productive TCRs than the approximately 710-donor mean. The classifier was reported to diagnose cytomegalovirus status with high specificity and sensitivity in both the original cohort and the validation cohort. A total of 150 or so TCR beta chains were listed by the study as associated with cytomegalovirus. The only immune exposure information available for the cohort was CMV serostatus. Because the 87-base-pair reads could not distinguish some IMGT-functional V segments, including TRBV6-2 and TRBV6-3, those segments were excluded. V-gene and J-gene trimming of TCR beta chains was associated with a missense DCLRE1C variant in a later genetic analysis, and the association was replicated in an independent cohort. In a later analysis, the rate of TCR association differed among HLA loci, with DRB1 alleles having the most associated TCRs and HLA-C alleles having the fewest. A later analysis found that most CMV-associated TCR beta chains appeared HLA-restricted, with HLA associations seemingly driven largely by CMV exposure. Correlated functional status among segregating V segments might be attributable to linkage disequilibrium, but an unknown experimental factor could not be ruled out. Because HLA typing was unavailable for some donors at each locus, only the typed subset was used in association tests. In a later analysis, 16,951 TCR beta sequences were associated with specific HLA alleles at a false discovery rate of 0.05. In a later analysis, HLA-associated TCR beta chains showed more clonal expansion and lower generation probabilities than non-associated chains that were equally common.

Library preparation used the immunoSEQ multiplex PCR assay. A mixture of 60 forward primers for TCR Vbeta segments and 13 reverse primers for TCR Jbeta segments was used in the multiplex PCR. The CDR3 region of rearranged TCR beta genes was amplified from genomic DNA with a multiplex PCR assay. On the Illumina HiSeq System, the amplified TCR beta libraries were sequenced as 87-base-pair reads. As for how the authors treated the data: A later analysis counted about 80 million unique TCR beta chains across the roughly 700 repertoires, and some 12 million of these chains were shared by at least two donors. Raw reads were error-corrected and collapsed into unique sequences with a nearest-neighbor algorithm that merged closely related sequences to remove PCR and sequencing errors. CDR3 sequences were aligned to IMGT reference sequences to assign V, D and J gene segments. For a sequence to be retained, at least a six-nucleotide match to both a V gene segment and a J gene segment was required. Rearrangements were classified as productive when the CDR3 lacked stop codons and remained in frame with V and J, and all other rearrangements were classified as non-productive. CDR3 was defined according to IMGT convention as the region running from the second conserved V-encoded cysteine to the conserved J-encoded phenylalanine. Sequences without an unambiguous match to a single V gene segment were excluded from the earlier analysis of 500 to 700 of the donors. In an earlier analysis of several hundred of the donors, V segments were called functional above 56.7% productive rearrangements and were called segregating when the between-donor standard deviation exceeded 5%. To diagnose cytomegalovirus status from the catalog of TCR beta chain sequences, a statistical classification framework was built. In a later analysis, TCR nucleotide sequences were compared against IMGT/GENE-DB human TR gene sequences so that V and J genes could be assigned. A later analysis assigned CDR3 sequences and most-parsimonious VDJ recombination scenarios with the TCRdist pipeline. A later analysis defined each TCR beta chain by its CDR3 amino acid sequence plus V-gene family, and excluded reads lacking a unique V-gene family. To address suspected cross-contamination and a sequencing artifact, a later analysis removed under 600 highly shared, low-generation-probability nucleotide sequences. For each public chain, a later analysis derived a clonal expansion index from normalized ranks of inferred template counts within each repertoire. In a later analysis, generation probabilities were computed using a VDJ recombination model fitted to out-of-frame rearrangements, and the results were checked against IGoR. In a later analysis, TCR-TCR, TCR-HLA and TCR-CMV co-occurrence was scored with hypergeometric tests, and a repertoire-size bias correction was applied to TCR pairs. To estimate false discovery rates, a later analysis permuted the HLA or CMV assignments 20 times. In a later analysis, co-occurring TCRs were grouped using DBSCAN, with TCRdist sequence similarity added in when clustering inside HLA-allele-positive subsets. For co-occurrence clustering, repertoires with fewer than 30,000 or more than 120,000 public chains were excluded, along with 4 to 6 repertoires with anomalous nucleotide sharing. As stored in TCRdb, this immuneACCESS dataset retains in-frame rearrangements with V and J assigned. A fraction of the clones does not appear; measured against another copy, unresolved V genes explain less than half of the discrepancy, and the remainder lacks a known reason. The DNA gave D and trimming, while V, J and clone size come from that table. For this sample the table gives some 200,000 clones, of which roughly 80% were detected only once. About 1.7% of the sample rests with the top ten.

The CDR3 runs 15 amino acids, cysteine and phenylalanine included. The retained sequence is limited to the CDR3, 45 bases, with the frame set at the first base. The junction shows trimming of 6 bases on V and 8 bases on J, and the gene matches do not reach 11 bases of it. The germline V gene (reference sequence) specifies LNHDA as CDR1 and SQIVND as CDR2. The cohort was made up of about 610 healthy bone marrow donors. At the time of sampling, every cohort member was nominally healthy, though immune exposures that went unrecorded were likely present. The donor tested CMV seronegative, placing the donor among the 300 to 450 seronegative members of the cohort. Every donor gave a peripheral blood sample, and the peripheral blood mononuclear cells from that sample were used for TCR beta sequencing. The Qiagen DNeasy Blood Extraction Kit was used to extract genomic DNA from the blood cell samples.

Recombination joined TRBV19 with TRBJ1-4; TRBD1 matches 8 bases in the middle. Sequencing was done on a sample of PBMCs. The TCR comes from a woman between 18 and 29 years old in good health and CMV-seronegative. The CDR3 region: CASRNGQGRAEKLFF. The nucleotide sequence is given as TGTGCCAGTAGGAACGGACAGGGCCGGGCAGAAAAACTGTTTTTT.